The 20 T cell receptor beta chains reported below all come from one sample, sequenced in a study of blood T cell repertoires in COVID-19 (dated by TCRdb to 2018 to 2021). The library was built by means of the immunoSEQ multiplex PCR assay. Entries here come from immuneACCESS through TCRdb and include only in-frame sequences with V and J called. Some clones fail to appear in such tables; in the studies checked, an unresolved V gene covers under half of the shortfall, and the cause of the remainder is unknown. The sample table shows about 300,000 clones, and around nine tenths are seen once. Of the sample, less than 6% falls within the top ten clones. Sequencing was performed on PBMCs or T cells enriched from blood (not recorded which). Source of these receptors: a young woman who had recovered from COVID-19.

In this sample, this clone turned up once. The DNA of the CDR3 is TGTGCCAGTAGTAGCGCCGGGACAGGGGTCGGCTCACCCCTCCACTTT. Translation: CASSSAGTGVGSPLHF. The chain recombines TRBV19 with TRBJ1-6, with 10 bases lining up with TRBD1. CDR1 is LNHDA, CDR2 SQIVND, per germline (reference sequence). J gave up 10 bases and V 4 bases, and 10 bases lay outside the gene matches. The CDR3 has 16 amino acids.

A few counts support this clone. The J gene is TRBJ1-1, the V gene TRBV27; a possible D gene is TRBD1 (6 bases). Trimming pared 10 bases from V and 10 bases from J, leaving 19 bases between. Germline V gene sequence: CDR1 MNHEY, CDR2 SMNVEV (reference sequence). The CDR3 runs 12 residues. The CDR3 region is CATLGGRSGAFF. CDR3 bases: TGTGCCACCCTCGGGGGGCGATCGGGAGCTTTCTTT.

This clone was recorded only once. The chain combines TRBV27 with TRBJ2-5; the match to TRBD2 covers 7 bases. The V segment lost 2 bases and the J segment 6 bases; nucleotides outside the gene matches: 3. Germline loops: CDR1 MNHEY, CDR2 SMNVEV (reference sequence). This CDR3 has 13 residues. The CDR3 nucleotides are TGTGCCAGCAGTTTAAGACTAGCCAAGACCCAGTACTTC. Its translation: CASSLRLAKTQYF.

The chain combines TRBV5-1 with TRBJ2-1; TRBD2 matches at 10 bases. The germline gives CDR1 SGHRS, CDR2 YFSETQ. Trimming at V came to 1 base and at J to 2 bases, leaving 0 bases not matched to a gene. CDR3 length equals 15 residues. CDR3 residues: CASSLTSGTYNEQFF. In DNA form, the CDR3 reads TGCGCCAGCAGCTTGACTAGCGGGACCTACAATGAGCAGTTCTTC.

CDR3 loop: CASSLVETVIYGYTF. CDR3 DNA sequence: TGTGCCAGCAGCTTGGTTGAGACAGTGATCTATGGCTACACCTTC. The chain has TRBV5-5 and TRBJ1-2; tentative D call: TRBD1 (5 bases). Trimming pared 0 bases from V and 4 bases from J, leaving 13 bases between. Germline V gene sequence: CDR1 SGHKS, CDR2 YYEKEE (reference sequence). The CDR3 length is 15 residues. The full variable domain, its missing parts supplied by reference TRBV5-5 and TRBJ1-2, is DAGVTQSPTHLIKTRGQQVTLRCSPISGHKSVSWYQQVLGQGPQFIFQYYEKEERGRGNFPDRFSARQFPNYSSELNVNALLLGDSALYLCASSLVETVIYGYTFGSGTRLTVV.

The gene calls are TRBV30 and TRBJ2-4, with a possible D match to TRBD1 (5 bases). The V gene's germline CDR1 is GTSNPN and CDR2 SVGIG (reference sequence). The CDR3 length is 15 residues. The V gene lost 1 base and the J gene lost 2 bases, with 12 bases spanning the gap. The DNA of the CDR3 is TGTGCCTGGAGTGGACAGCTGGGGACCAAAAACATTCAGTACTTC. Its translation is CAWSGQLGTKNIQYF.

The chain uses TRBV30 and TRBJ1-1, with D hard to call. Trimming shortened V by 4 bases and J by 1 base, and 7 bases separated the two germline ends. This CDR3 region has 12 residues. Germline CDR1 is GTSNPN and CDR2 is SVGIG (reference sequence). CDR3 residues: CAWTEPNTEAFF. In DNA form, the CDR3 reads TGTGCCTGGACAGAACCGAACACTGAAGCTTTCTTT.

The chain recombines TRBV29-1 with TRBJ1-2; the D gene is possibly TRBD1 (6 bases). Germline V lookup: CDR1 SQVTM, CDR2 ANQGSEA. The CDR3 is made up of 14 amino acids. V lost 4 bases, J lost 8 bases, and 20 bases lay in between. CDR3 nucleotides: TGCAGCGTTGTCCGGGACATTGGGGTCGGGGGCTACACCTTC. It translates to CSVVRDIGVGGYTF.

This clone was seen just once. V and J are TRBV30 and TRBJ2-1; 7 bases are shared with TRBD2. V lost 0 bases to trimming and J lost 8 bases; unmatched junction nucleotides: 1. CDR3 length: 12 residues. The germline V gene has CDR1 GTSNPN and CDR2 SVGIG (reference sequence). In DNA form, the CDR3 reads TGTGCCTGGAGTGTAGGGAGGGATGAGCAGTTCTTC. Its protein product is CAWSVGRDEQFF.

This chain uses TRBV11-3 with TRBJ2-5; 8 bases map to TRBD2. The V gene end was trimmed by 4 bases and the J gene end by 5 bases; junction bases not matched to a gene: 12. The germline V gene has CDR1 SGHNT and CDR2 YENEEA. The CDR3 consists of 16 residues. The CDR3 here is CASSSGKAGVGETQYF. The CDR3 DNA reads TGTGCCAGCAGCTCGGGGAAAGCGGGAGTCGGGGAGACCCAGTACTTC.

This chain joins TRBV2 and TRBJ2-2; 9 nucleotides line up with TRBD2. The CDR3 contains 15 residues. V dropped 3 bases and J dropped 3; count of bases not matched to a gene: 2. Germline CDR1 and CDR2: SNHLY and FYNNEI. This CDR3 is CASSETSGYTGELFF. The CDR3 DNA reads as TGTGCCAGCAGTGAGACTAGCGGCTACACCGGGGAGCTGTTTTTT.

J is TRBJ2-1 and V is TRBV14, with D possibly TRBD2 on 6 matching bases. V was trimmed by 2 bases and J by 7 bases, leaving 18 bases between them. Looked up from germline, CDR1 is SGHDN and CDR2 is FVKESK. CDR3 length: 16 residues. CDR3 DNA: TGTGCCAGCAGCCAACGCGCCCGCGGGGCGGGGAATGAGCAGTTCTTC. It translates to CASSQRARGAGNEQFF.

This clone has just one count. The V gene is TRBV6-1, the J gene TRBJ2-7; TRBD2 is a possible D gene (5 bases). CDR1 and CDR2 from the germline V gene are MNHNS and SASEGT. V lost 6 bases and J 0 bases, leaving 9 bases between the germline ends. The CDR3 is 13 residues long. The CDR3 nucleotides are TGTGCCAGCAGCACGGAGGTCTCCTACGAGCAGTACTTC. Translating it yields CASSTEVSYEQYF.

This chain connects TRBV14 to TRBJ1-6; unclear D gene. V was pared by 2 bases and J by 7 bases, with 6 bases between. Germline-derived CDR1 and CDR2 are SGHDN and FVKESK. This CDR3 region has 13 residues. For the CDR3, the DNA is TGTGCCAGCAGCCAAATAGAGAATTCACCCCTCCACTTT. Encoded protein: CASSQIENSPLHF.

This clone appeared once. The chain joins TRBV27 to TRBJ1-3; D is uncertain. Germline V gene data show CDR1 as MNHEY and CDR2 as SMNVEV (reference sequence). The CDR3 has 14 amino acids. V was clipped by 4 bases and J by 2 bases, with 9 bases between them. This CDR3 reads CASSSSVAGNTIYF. DNA of the CDR3: TGTGCCAGCAGTTCGAGTGTAGCTGGAAACACCATATATTTT.

V usage is TRBV18 and J usage is TRBJ1-5; a weak D match, TRBD1 (6 bases). V lost 3 bases and J 7 bases, leaving 13 bases between the germline ends. This CDR3 is 14 amino acids long. Germline V lookup: CDR1 KGHSH, CDR2 LQKENI. Here the CDR3 DNA reads TGTGCCAGCTCACCCTCGGGAGGGGGACAGCCCCAGCATTTT. This encodes CASSPSGGGQPQHF.

This chain links TRBV2 with TRBJ1-1, with TRBD1 identical over 7 bases. In germline, CDR1 is SNHLY, CDR2 FYNNEI. The V segment lost 6 bases and the J segment 1 base; nucleotides outside the gene matches: 5. This CDR3 is built from 14 residues. CDR3 DNA sequence: TGTGCCAGCAGGAAGGGGGCATGGAACACTGAAGCTTTCTTT. Protein: CASRKGAWNTEAFF.

This chain links TRBV14 with TRBJ2-1; TRBD1 aligns across 7 bases. J gave up 10 bases and V 5 bases, and 5 bases lay outside the gene matches. This CDR3 spans 12 amino acids. From germline, CDR1 is SGHDN and CDR2 FVKESK. CDR3 sequence: CASSLTGVEQFF. CDR3 bases: TGTGCCAGCAGCTTAACAGGGGTAGAGCAGTTCTTC.

This sequence joins TRBV30 and TRBJ2-2; TRBD1 matches at 8 bases. With 8 bases clipped from V and 4 bases from J, the junction kept 9 bases outside the gene matches. Per the germline V gene, CDR1 is GTSNPN and CDR2 is SVGIG (reference sequence). The CDR3 has 14 amino acids. The CDR3 DNA sequence: TGTGCCACCTCACAGGGGGTGGTCACCGGGGAGCTGTTTTTT. As protein: CATSQGVVTGELFF.

This clone was detected many times. J is TRBJ1-6 and V is TRBV4-1; no definite D call. V lost 4 bases to trimming and J lost 7 bases, with 17 bases between them. CDR1 is MGHRA and CDR2 is YSYEKL in the germline V gene. There are 16 residues in the CDR3. CDR3 sequence (DNA): TGCGCCAGCAGCCCCAACTGGTTAGAGGCCAATTCACCCCTCCACTTT. This encodes CASSPNWLEANSPLHF.